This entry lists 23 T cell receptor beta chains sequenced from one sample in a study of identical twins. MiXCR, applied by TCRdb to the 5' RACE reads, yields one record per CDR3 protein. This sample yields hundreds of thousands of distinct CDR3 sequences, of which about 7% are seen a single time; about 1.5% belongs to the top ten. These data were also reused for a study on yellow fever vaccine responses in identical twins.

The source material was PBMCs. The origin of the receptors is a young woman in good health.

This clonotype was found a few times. Written as DNA, the CDR3 is TGTGCCATCAGTGTCCCCCCCTATTATGAGCAGTTCTTC. Translated: CAISVPPYYEQFF. This chain uses TRBV10-3 with TRBJ2-1; D ambiguous. Trimming took off 4 bases at V and 8 bases at J, with 12 bases between the two ends. The CDR3 is 13 amino acids. Germline V gene data show CDR1 as ENHRY and CDR2 as SYGVKD.

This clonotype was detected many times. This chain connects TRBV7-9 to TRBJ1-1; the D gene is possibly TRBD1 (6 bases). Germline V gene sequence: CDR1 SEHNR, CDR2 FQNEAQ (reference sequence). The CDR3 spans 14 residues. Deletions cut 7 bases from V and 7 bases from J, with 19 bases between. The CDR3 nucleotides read TGTGCCAGCAAAACACGGGAACAGGGCTTTGAAGCTTTCTTT. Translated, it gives CASKTREQGFEAFF. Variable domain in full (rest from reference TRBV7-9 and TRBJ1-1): DTGVSQNPRHKITKRGQNVTFRCDPISEHNRLYWYRQTLGQGPEFLTYFQNEAQLEKSRLLSDRFSAERPKGSFSTLEIQRTEQGDSAMYLCASKTREQGFEAFFGQGTRLTVV.

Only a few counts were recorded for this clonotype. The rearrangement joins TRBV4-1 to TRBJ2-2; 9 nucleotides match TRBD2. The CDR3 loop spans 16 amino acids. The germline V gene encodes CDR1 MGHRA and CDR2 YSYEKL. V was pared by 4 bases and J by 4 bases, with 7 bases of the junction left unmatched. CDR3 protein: CASSLSGGKLTGELFF. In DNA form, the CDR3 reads TGCGCCAGCAGCCTTAGCGGGGGAAAACTCACCGGGGAGCTGTTTTTT.

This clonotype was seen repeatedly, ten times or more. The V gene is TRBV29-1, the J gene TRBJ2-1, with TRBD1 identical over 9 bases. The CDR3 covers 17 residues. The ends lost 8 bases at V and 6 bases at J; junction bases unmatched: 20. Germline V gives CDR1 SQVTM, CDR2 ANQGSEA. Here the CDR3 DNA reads TGCAGCAGCGAACAGGGGGCCCCAAGTAGGGTCTTCAATGAGCAGTTCTTC. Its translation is CSSEQGAPSRVFNEQFF.

CDR3 region: CASSGRDGYNEQFF. The CDR3 coding sequence is TGTGCCAGCAGCGGCCGGGACGGCTACAATGAGCAGTTCTTC. The V gene is TRBV9, the J gene TRBJ2-1, with D possibly being TRBD1 or TRBD2 (5 bases each). The CDR3 is 14 residues long. Trimming pared 3 bases from V and 3 bases from J, leaving 10 bases between. Germline loops: CDR1 SGDLS, CDR2 YYNGEE. The complete variable domain, with remaining parts taken from reference TRBV9 and TRBJ2-1, reads DSGVTQTPKHLITATGQRVTLRCSPRSGDLSVYWYQQSLDQGLQFLIQYYNGEERAKGNILERFSAQQFPDLHSELNLSSLELGDSALYFCASSGRDGYNEQFFGPGTRLTVL.

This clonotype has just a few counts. DNA for the CDR3: TGTGCCAGCAGCCGGACCTTAGTTAATGAGCAGTTCTTC. This translates into CASSRTLVNEQFF. The chain joins TRBV3-1 to TRBJ2-1, with unresolved D. Trimming took off 4 bases at V and 7 bases at J, with 11 bases between the two ends. CDR3 length equals 13 residues. From germline, CDR1 is LGHDT and CDR2 YNNKEL (reference sequence).

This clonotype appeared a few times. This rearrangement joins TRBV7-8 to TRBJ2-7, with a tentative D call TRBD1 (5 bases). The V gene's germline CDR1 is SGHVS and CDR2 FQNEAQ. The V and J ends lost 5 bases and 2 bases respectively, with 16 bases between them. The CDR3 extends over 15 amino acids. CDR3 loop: CASSLGHSGPYEQYF. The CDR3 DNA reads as TGTGCCAGCAGCCTTGGACACTCAGGACCCTACGAGCAGTACTTC.

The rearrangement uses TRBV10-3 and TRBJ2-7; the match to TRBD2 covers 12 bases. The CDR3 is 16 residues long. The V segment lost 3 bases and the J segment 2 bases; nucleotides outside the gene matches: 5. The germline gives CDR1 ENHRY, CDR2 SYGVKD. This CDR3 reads CAISDPGLAGTYEQYV. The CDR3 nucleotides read TGTGCCATCAGTGACCCGGGACTAGCGGGTACCTACGAGCAGTACGTC.

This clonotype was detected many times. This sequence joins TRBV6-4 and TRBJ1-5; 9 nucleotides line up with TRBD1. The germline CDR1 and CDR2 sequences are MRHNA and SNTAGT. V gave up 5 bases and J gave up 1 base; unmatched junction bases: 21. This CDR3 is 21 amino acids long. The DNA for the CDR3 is TGTGCCAGCAGTCAAATATATGACGCCTGGACAGGGGTAATGAGCAATCAGCCCCAGCATTTT. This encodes CASSQIYDAWTGVMSNQPQHF.

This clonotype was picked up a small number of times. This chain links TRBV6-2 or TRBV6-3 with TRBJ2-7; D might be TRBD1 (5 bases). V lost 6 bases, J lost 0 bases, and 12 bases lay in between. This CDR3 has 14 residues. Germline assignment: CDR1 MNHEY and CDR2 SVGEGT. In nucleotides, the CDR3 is TGTGCCAGCAGCCTTGGACATGGCTCCTACGAGCAGTACGTC. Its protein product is CASSLGHGSYEQYV.

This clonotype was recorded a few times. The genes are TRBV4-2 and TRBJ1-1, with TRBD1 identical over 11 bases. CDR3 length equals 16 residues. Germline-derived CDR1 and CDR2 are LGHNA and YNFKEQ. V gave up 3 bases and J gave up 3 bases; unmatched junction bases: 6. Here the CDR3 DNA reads TGTGCCAGCAGCCACAGGACAGGGGGCGCGGACACTGAAGCTTTCTTT. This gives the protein CASSHRTGGADTEAFF.

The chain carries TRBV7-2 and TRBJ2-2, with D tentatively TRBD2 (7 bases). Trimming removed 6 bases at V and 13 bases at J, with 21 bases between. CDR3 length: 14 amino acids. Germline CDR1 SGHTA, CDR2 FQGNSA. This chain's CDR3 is CASSNKGGAQWLFF. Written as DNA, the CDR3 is TGTGCCAGCAGTAATAAGGGGGGGGCCCAATGGCTGTTTTTT.

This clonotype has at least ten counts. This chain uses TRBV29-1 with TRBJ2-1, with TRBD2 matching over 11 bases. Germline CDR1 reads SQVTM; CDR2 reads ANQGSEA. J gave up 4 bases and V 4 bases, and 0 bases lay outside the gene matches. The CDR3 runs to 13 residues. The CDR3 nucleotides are TGCAGCGTTGGACTAGCGGGATACAATGAGCAGTTCTTC. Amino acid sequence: CSVGLAGYNEQFF.

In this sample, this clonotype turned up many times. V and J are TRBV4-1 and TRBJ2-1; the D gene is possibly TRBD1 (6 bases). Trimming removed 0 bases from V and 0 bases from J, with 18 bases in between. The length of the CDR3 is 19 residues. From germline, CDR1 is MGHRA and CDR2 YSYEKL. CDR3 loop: CASSQEGAWGLTSYNEQFF. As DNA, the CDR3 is TGCGCCAGCAGCCAAGAGGGGGCATGGGGGCTGACCTCCTACAATGAGCAGTTCTTC.

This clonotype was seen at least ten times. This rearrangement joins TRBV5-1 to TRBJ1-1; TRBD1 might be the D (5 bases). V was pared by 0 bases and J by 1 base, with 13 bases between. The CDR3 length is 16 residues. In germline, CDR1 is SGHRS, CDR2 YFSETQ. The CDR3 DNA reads TGCGCCAGCAGCTTGGTCCTGGGGCAGAAGAACACTGAAGCTTTCTTT. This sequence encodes CASSLVLGQKNTEAFF. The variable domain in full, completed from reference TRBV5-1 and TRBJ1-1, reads KAGVTQTPRYLIKTRGQQVTLSCSPISGHRSVSWYQQTPGQGLQFLFEYFSETQRNKGNFPGRFSGRQFSNSRSEMNVSTLELGDSALYLCASSLVLGQKNTEAFFGQGTRLTVV.

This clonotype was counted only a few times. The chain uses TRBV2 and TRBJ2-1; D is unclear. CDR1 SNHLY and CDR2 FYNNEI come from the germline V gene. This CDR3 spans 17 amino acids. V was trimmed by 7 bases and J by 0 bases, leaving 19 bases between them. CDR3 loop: CASTRPGGVTSYNEQFF. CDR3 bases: TGTGCCAGCACGCGGCCGGGTGGCGTTACCTCCTACAATGAGCAGTTCTTC.

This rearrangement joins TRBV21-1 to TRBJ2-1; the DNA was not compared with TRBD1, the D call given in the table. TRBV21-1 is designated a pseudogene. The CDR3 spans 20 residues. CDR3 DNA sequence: TGTGCCAGCAGCACCCGAGGTGGCTCCGGGACAGAGGACTCCTACAATGAGCAGTTCTTC. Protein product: CASSTRGGSGTEDSYNEQFF.

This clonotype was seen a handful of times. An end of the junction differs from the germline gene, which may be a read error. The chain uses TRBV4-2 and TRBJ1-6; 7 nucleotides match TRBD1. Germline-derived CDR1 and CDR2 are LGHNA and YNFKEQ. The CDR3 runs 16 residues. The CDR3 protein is CASRTGQGGYISPLHF. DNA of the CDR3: TGTGCCAGCAGAACAGGGCAAGGGGGCTATATTTCACCCCTCCACTTT.

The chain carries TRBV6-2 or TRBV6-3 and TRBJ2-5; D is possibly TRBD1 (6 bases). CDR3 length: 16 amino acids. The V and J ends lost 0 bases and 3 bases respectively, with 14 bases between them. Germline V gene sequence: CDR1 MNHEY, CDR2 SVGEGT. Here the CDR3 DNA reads TGTGCCAGCAGTTACTCGAGGCACAGGGCGGAAGAGACCCAGTACTTC. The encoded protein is CASSYSRHRAEETQYF.

The CDR3 reads CAFSSRGVHQPQHF. The CDR3, as DNA: TGTGCCTTCTCCTCCCGGGGAGTTCATCAGCCCCAGCATTTT. The chain uses TRBV28 and TRBJ1-5; D unclear. Trimming removed 11 bases at V and 5 bases at J, with 19 bases between. Germline loops: CDR1 MDHEN, CDR2 SYDVKM. The CDR3 runs 14 residues.

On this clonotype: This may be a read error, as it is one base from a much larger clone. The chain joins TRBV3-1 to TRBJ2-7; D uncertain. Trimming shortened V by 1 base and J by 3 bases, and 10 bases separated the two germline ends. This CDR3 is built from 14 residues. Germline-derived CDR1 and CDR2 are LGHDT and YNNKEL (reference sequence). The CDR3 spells CASSQVGKNYEQYF. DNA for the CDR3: TGTGCCAGCAGCCAAGTTGGGAAGAACTACGAGCAGTACTTC.

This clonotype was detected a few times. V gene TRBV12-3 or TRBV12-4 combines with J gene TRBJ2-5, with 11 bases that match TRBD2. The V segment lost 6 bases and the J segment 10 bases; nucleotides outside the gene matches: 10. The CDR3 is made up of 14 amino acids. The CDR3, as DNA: TGTGCCAGCAGAGGTAGCGGGAGGGCCGAAGACCAGTACTTC. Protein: CASRGSGRAEDQYF.

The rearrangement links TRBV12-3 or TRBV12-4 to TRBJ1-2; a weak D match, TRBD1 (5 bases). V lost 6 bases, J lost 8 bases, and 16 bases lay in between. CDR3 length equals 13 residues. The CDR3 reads CASRQGVSWGYTF. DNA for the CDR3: TGTGCCAGCAGGCAGGGTGTCTCGTGGGGCTACACCTTC.